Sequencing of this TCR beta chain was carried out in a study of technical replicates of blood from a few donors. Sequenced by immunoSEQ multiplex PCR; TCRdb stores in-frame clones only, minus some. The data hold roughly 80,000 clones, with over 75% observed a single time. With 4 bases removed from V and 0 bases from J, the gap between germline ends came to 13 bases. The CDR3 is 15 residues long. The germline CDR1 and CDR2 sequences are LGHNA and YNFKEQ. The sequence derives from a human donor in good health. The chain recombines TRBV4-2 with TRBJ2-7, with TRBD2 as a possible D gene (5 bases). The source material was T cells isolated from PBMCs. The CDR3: CASSPVEGFSYEQYF. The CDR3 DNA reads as TGTGCCAGCAGCCCAGTTGAGGGATTCTCCTACGAGCAGTACTTC.